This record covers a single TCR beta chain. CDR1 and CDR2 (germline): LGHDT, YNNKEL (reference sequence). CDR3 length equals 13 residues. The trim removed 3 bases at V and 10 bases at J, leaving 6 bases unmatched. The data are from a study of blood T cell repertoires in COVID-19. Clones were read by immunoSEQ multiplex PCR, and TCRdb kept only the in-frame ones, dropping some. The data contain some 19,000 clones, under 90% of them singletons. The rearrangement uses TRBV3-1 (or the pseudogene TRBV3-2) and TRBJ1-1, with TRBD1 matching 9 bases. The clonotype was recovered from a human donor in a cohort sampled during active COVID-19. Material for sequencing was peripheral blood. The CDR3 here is CASSQSQGARAFF. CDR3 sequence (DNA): TGTGCCAGCAGCCAGTCACAGGGGGCGCGAGCTTTCTTT.